These T cell receptor beta chains were read from a single sample in a study of Ad26.COV2.S vaccination and SARS-CoV-2 variants. Method: immunoSEQ multiplex PCR; TCRdb's copy keeps in-frame clones and lacks some. The repertoire consists of about 350,000 clones, with 65% to 90% occurring once and the leading ten covering about 10%. This material consisted of peripheral blood, taken in a trial of Ad26.COV2.S vaccine versus placebo. The receptors shown here come from a person between 18 and 59 years old who received the Ad26.COV2.S COVID-19 vaccine or a placebo. Both conserved end residues are part of each CDR3.

CDR3 length	J gene	V gene	CDR3 protein
16	TRBJ1-6	TRBV4-3	CASSQDPGTGVSPLHF
18	TRBJ2-3	TRBV4-3	CASSQGWGGVLGEDTQYF
15	TRBJ1-2	TRBV10-3	CAIRALSGANYGYTF
15	TRBJ2-1	TRBV6-2/TRBV6-3	CASSFRGQSYNEQFF
17	TRBJ1-3	TRBV9	CASSGRGDSSAGNTIYF
13	TRBJ2-1	TRBV10-3	CAISVQDGNEQFF
15	TRBJ1-3	TRBV28	CASSLTGKSGNTIYF
16	TRBJ2-2	TRBV7-3	CASSAGTGGDTGELFF
15	TRBJ2-1	TRBV7-2	CASSLYGGSYNEQFF
11	TRBJ2-5	TRBV10-3	CAISGGETQYF
13	TRBJ2-3	TRBV6-5	CASSYAATDTQYF
13	TRBJ2-5	TRBV7-3	CASSPHGGETQYF
14	TRBJ1-2	TRBV28	CASSVLGQGYGYTF
15	TRBJ1-5	TRBV28	CASRSPGTVNQPQHF
12	TRBJ1-2	TRBV28	CASSFPVGGYTF
12	TRBJ2-1	TRBV19	CASGTLYNEQFF
13	TRBJ2-7	TRBV18	CASSSTSGYEQYF
14	TRBJ1-1	TRBV24-1	CATSDLRQGDGAFF
15	TRBJ1-5	TRBV5-1	CASSDGQGGNQPQHF
14	TRBJ1-4	TRBV6-5	CASTFSATNEKLFF
15	TRBJ2-5	TRBV9	CASSVGTTAEETQYF
16	TRBJ2-2	TRBV18	CASSPPHLREHGELFF
15	TRBJ2-1	TRBV5-5	CASSYSGETYNEQFF
14	TRBJ2-5	TRBV5-6	CASSPGQGQETQYF
16	TRBJ2-7	TRBV14	CASSQLTSGYSYEQYF
15	TRBJ1-5	TRBV21-1	CASSKPEGRDQPQHF
15	TRBJ2-1	TRBV7-8	CASSLRLAGRPKQFF
15	TRBJ2-3	TRBV7-9	CASSLGQAIGDTQYF
13	TRBJ2-7	TRBV5-4	CASSLGLGYEQYF
13	TRBJ1-6	TRBV6-5	CASSSRGVSPLHF
17	TRBJ2-1	TRBV24-1	CATSDFSSQSSYNEQFF
16	TRBJ2-2	TRBV27	CASSLFAGENTGELFF
14	TRBJ1-1	TRBV14	CASSQRTPNTEAFF
14	TRBJ2-7	TRBV11-2	CASSSAAGYYEQYF
16	TRBJ2-5	TRBV4-3	CASSQGRGGIQETQYF
14	TRBJ1-1	TRBV13	CASSWGGGNTEAFF
14	TRBJ1-5	TRBV2	CASRGIISNQPQHF
16	TRBJ2-7	TRBV4-1	CASSQEAGTTSREQYF
12	TRBJ2-2	TRBV14	CASSRNTRELFF
15	TRBJ1-4	TRBV5-1	CASSPRGMGLEKLFF
15	TRBJ1-5	TRBV10-3	CAISPQRTVNQPQHF
15	TRBJ2-7	TRBV7-9	CASSSSRVGGKEQYF
14	TRBJ2-2	TRBV7-2	CASSSRRGTGELFF
16	TRBJ1-4	TRBV2	CASSDYSLGAASRRFF
15	TRBJ2-7	TRBV7-2	CASSRGGIHTYEQYF
13	TRBJ1-5	TRBV7-2	CASSSDGDKSQHF
14	TRBJ1-1	TRBV11-2	CASSGRGVDTEAFF
12	TRBJ2-4	TRBV10-2	CASSPGGEVAYF
14	TRBJ1-3	TRBV5-1	CASSLTGSGNTIYF
14	TRBJ1-5	TRBV30	CAWSVGNGGQPQHF
15	TRBJ1-1	TRBV27	CASSLFVGRWTEAFF
15	TRBJ2-5	TRBV24-1	CATSDLKGSEETQYF
17	TRBJ2-1	TRBV11-2	CASSARLAGVTYNEQFF
15	TRBJ2-5	TRBV3-1/TRBV3-2	CASSLMGQGAETQYF
14	TRBJ1-3	TRBV19	CASSRRVAGNTIYF
16	TRBJ2-3	TRBV7-2	CASSFGLAGAVDTQYF
13	TRBJ2-5	TRBV28	CATHKGSPETQYF